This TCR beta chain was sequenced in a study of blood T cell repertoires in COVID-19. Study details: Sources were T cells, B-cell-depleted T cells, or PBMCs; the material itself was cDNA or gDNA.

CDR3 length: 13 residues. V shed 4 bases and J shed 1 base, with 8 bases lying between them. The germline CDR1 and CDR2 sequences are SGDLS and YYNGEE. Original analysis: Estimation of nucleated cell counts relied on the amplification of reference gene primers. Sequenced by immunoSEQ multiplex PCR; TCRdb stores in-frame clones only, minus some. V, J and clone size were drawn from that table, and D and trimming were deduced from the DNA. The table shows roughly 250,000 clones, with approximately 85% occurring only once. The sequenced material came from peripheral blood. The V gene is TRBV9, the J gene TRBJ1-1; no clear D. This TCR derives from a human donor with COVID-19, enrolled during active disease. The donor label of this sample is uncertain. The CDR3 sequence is CASSSHGNTEAFF. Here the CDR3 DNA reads TGTGCCAGCAGCTCCCACGGGAACACTGAAGCTTTCTTT. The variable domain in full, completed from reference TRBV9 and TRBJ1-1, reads DSGVTQTPKHLITATGQRVTLRCSPRSGDLSVYWYQQSLDQGLQFLIQYYNGEERAKGNILERFSAQQFPDLHSELNLSSLELGDSALYFCASSSHGNTEAFFGQGTRLTVV.